This TCR beta chain was sequenced for a study of human T cells and chemical hapten exposure. The overall study: Patients additionally received therapeutic doses of diphenylcyclopropenone on the scalp once a week, and this continued throughout the approximately 26-week study. Mostly female, the patients presented with alopecia areata, totalis or universalis.

Individual cDNA molecules each carried unique molecular identifiers attached by the library. MiXCR, applied by TCRdb to the RACE reads, yields one record per CDR3 protein. The table shows 35,000 to 45,000 distinct CDR3 sequences, with less than 15% occurring only once. Time point defined: pre-sensitization, week 0. Noted treatment: therapeutic diphenylcyclopropenone sensitization with weekly scalp DPC. Unfractionated whole blood served as the source for total RNA extraction. The study enrolled 18 to 70-year-old alopecia patients suitable for DPC. The sequences come from whole blood, collected in connection with sensitization to the hapten diphenylcyclopropenone (DPC). This clonotype was sampled from a woman between 40 and 50 years old with alopecia areata. Some clones in this sample may be carry-over from other donors' samples.

The DNA of the CDR3 is TGCGCCAGCAGCCTCCTAGCGGGAGCAGACACCGGGGAGCTGTTTTTT. It yields the protein CASSLLAGADTGELFF. J is TRBJ2-2 and V is TRBV4-1, with TRBD2 matching 10 bases. The CDR3 has 16 residues. V was pared by 4 bases and J by 3 bases, with 5 bases of the junction left unmatched. Germline values: CDR1 MGHRA, CDR2 YSYEKL.